A selection of T cell receptor beta chains follows, all from one sample in a study of cytomegalovirus exposure and HLA in healthy donors. Profiling relied on immunoSEQ multiplex PCR, and the TCRdb table lists in-frame clones only, not all of them. The sample lists about 160,000 clones, around four fifths occurring once. The source material was PBMCs. These receptors originate from a man younger than 40 in good health and CMV-seropositive. Both conserved end residues are part of each CDR3. The order of the fields is V gene, clone size, J gene, D gene, CDR3 protein, CDR3 DNA. The D gene is left open where the match is weak. Clone size is shown for a subset of rows, as once, few, many or a class of expanded clone.

TRBV6-1,.,TRBJ2-7,TRBD1,CASSAQGAIDEQYF,TGTGCCAGCAGTGCCCAGGGGGCTATCGACGAGCAGTACTTC
TRBV5-1,.,TRBJ1-3,.,CASSLDRDPGNTIYF,TGCGCCAGCAGCTTGGACAGGGACCCTGGAAACACCATATATTTT
TRBV19,.,TRBJ1-1,TRBD1,CASRSDRDTEAFF,TGTGCCAGTAGGTCCGACAGGGACACTGAAGCTTTCTTT
TRBV7-9,.,TRBJ2-1,TRBD2,CASSLALAGEYNEQFF,TGTGCCAGCAGCTTAGCCCTAGCGGGGGAGTACAATGAGCAGTTCTTC
TRBV6-1,.,TRBJ2-3,.,CASSEAFGSGDTQYF,TGTGCCAGCAGTGAAGCGTTCGGCAGCGGGGATACGCAGTATTTT
TRBV20-1,.,TRBJ1-3,.,CSAQKGNTIYF,TGCAGTGCCCAGAAGGGAAACACCATATATTTT
TRBV6-6,.,TRBJ2-7,.,CASSYTVFYEQYF,TGTGCCAGCAGTTACACAGTGTTCTACGAGCAGTACTTC
TRBV7-2,.,TRBJ1-2,TRBD1,CASPDRGNYGYTF,TGTGCCAGCCCGGACAGGGGAAACTATGGCTACACCTTC
TRBV5-1,.,TRBJ1-1,.,CASSLDTRTVNTEAFF,TGCGCCAGCAGCTTGGACACCCGGACTGTGAACACTGAAGCTTTCTTT
TRBV11-3,.,TRBJ1-3,TRBD1,CASSLQGPGNTIYF,TGTGCCAGCAGCCTACAGGGGCCTGGAAACACCATATATTTT
TRBV19,.,TRBJ2-7,.,CASRHPQTYEQYF,TGTGCCAGTAGACACCCGCAGACCTACGAGCAGTACTTC
TRBV18,.,TRBJ1-1,TRBD1,CASTPPGQENTEAFF,TGTGCCAGCACACCCCCGGGACAGGAGAACACTGAAGCTTTCTTT
TRBV27,.,TRBJ1-6,.,CASSLSPQGPLSAPLHF,TGTGCCAGCAGTTTATCGCCACAGGGTCCCCTGTCCGCACCCCTCCACTTT
TRBV21-1,.,TRBJ2-1,.,CASSLSTGGSYNEQFF,TGTGCCAGCAGCCTGAGTACGGGGGGAAGCTACAATGAGCAGTTCTTC
TRBV5-4,few,TRBJ2-2,.,CASSLYAGTGELFF,TGTGCCAGCAGCTTGTACGCCGGCACCGGGGAGCTGTTTTTT
TRBV4-1,many,TRBJ2-2,.,CASSQARDIGELFF,TGCGCCAGCAGCCAAGCCAGGGACATCGGGGAGCTGTTTTTT
TRBV7-2,.,TRBJ2-7,TRBD2,CASSPGSGRDHEQYF,TGTGCCAGCAGCCCTGGTAGCGGGAGGGACCACGAGCAGTACTTC
TRBV5-5,.,TRBJ2-1,.,CASSLGGLSYNEQFF,TGTGCCAGCAGCTTGGGGGGACTCTCCTACAATGAGCAGTTCTTC
TRBV4-3,.,TRBJ1-6,.,CASSQEQGNHSPLHF,TGCGCCAGCAGCCAAGAACAGGGTAATCATTCACCCCTCCACTTT
TRBV5-6,few,TRBJ2-7,.,CASSLATVVYEQYF,TGTGCCAGCAGCTTGGCGACAGTCGTCTACGAGCAGTACTTC
TRBV9,.,TRBJ2-7,.,CASSVVPGPHYEQYF,TGTGCCAGCAGCGTAGTACCAGGCCCCCATTACGAGCAGTACTTC
TRBV5-1,.,TRBJ2-7,.,CASSLGGGPSSYEQYF,TGCGCCAGCAGCTTGGGGGGCGGCCCAAGCTCCTACGAGCAGTACTTC
TRBV15,.,TRBJ2-2,TRBD1,CATSYRGQGGELFF,TGTGCCACCAGTTACAGGGGGCAGGGCGGGGAGCTGTTTTTT
TRBV29-1,.,TRBJ2-2,TRBD1,CSTGQGIAGELFF,TGCAGCACAGGACAGGGAATCGCCGGGGAGCTGTTTTTT
TRBV7-2,.,TRBJ2-3,.,CASSLRDSTLYTQYF,TGTGCCAGCAGCCTACGGGACTCGACTTTATATACGCAGTATTTT
TRBV9,.,TRBJ1-2,TRBD1,CASVGDRGLNYGYTF,TGTGCCAGCGTGGGGGACAGGGGGTTGAACTATGGCTACACCTTC
TRBV19,.,TRBJ1-5,TRBD1,CASSFRTGDYSNQPQHF,TGTGCCAGTAGTTTCAGGACAGGAGATTATAGCAATCAGCCCCAGCATTTT
TRBV27,.,TRBJ1-2,TRBD1,CASAGGYGYTF,TGTGCCAGCGCAGGGGGCTATGGCTACACCTTC
TRBV6-5,.,TRBJ2-5,.,CASSYSFRSYGETQYF,TGTGCCAGCAGTTACTCTTTCCGATCGTACGGGGAGACCCAGTACTTC
TRBV6-4,.,TRBJ2-3,.,CASNTLAHKYF,TGTGCCAGCAACACGCTCGCACACAAGTATTTT
TRBV4-1,.,TRBJ2-2,TRBD2,CASSHGLAGPGTGELFF,TGCGCCAGCAGCCACGGACTAGCGGGGCCTGGGACCGGGGAGCTGTTTTTT
TRBV5-6,.,TRBJ2-3,TRBD1,CASSRSAIRGTGIDTQYF,TGTGCCAGCAGCCGCTCCGCTATCCGTGGGACAGGGATAGATACGCAGTATTTT
TRBV6-4,.,TRBJ1-5,.,CASSEVRQGIKGSNQPQHF,TGTGCCAGCAGTGAGGTTCGCCAGGGGATAAAGGGTAGCAATCAGCCCCAGCATTTT
TRBV13,.,TRBJ1-1,TRBD1,CASSEQQGRPIEAFF,TGTGCCAGCAGCGAACAACAGGGGAGGCCGATTGAAGCTTTCTTT
TRBV11-2,.,TRBJ2-2,.,CASSLAGVPGELFF,TGTGCCAGCAGCTTAGCGGGGGTCCCCGGGGAGCTGTTTTTT
TRBV9,few,TRBJ1-6,.,CASSSGASPLHF,TGTGCCAGCAGTAGTGGGGCTTCACCCCTCCACTTT
TRBV6-5,.,TRBJ2-1,TRBD1,CASFRTGGFNEQFF,TGTGCCAGCTTCCGGACAGGGGGTTTCAATGAGCAGTTCTTC
TRBV5-6,.,TRBJ2-3,.,CASSLRGGSTDTQYF,TGTGCCAGCAGCTTAAGGGGGGGTAGCACAGATACGCAGTATTTT
TRBV5-1,once,TRBJ1-1,TRBD1,CASSLSSGGEAFF,TGCGCCAGCAGCTTGAGTTCAGGGGGCGAAGCTTTCTTT
TRBV5-1,.,TRBJ2-1,.,CASKSSYNEQFF,TGCGCCAGCAAGAGCTCCTACAATGAGCAGTTCTTC
TRBV9,.,TRBJ2-3,.,CASSYETGSQYF,TGTGCCAGCAGTTACGAGACTGGTTCGCAGTATTTT
TRBV7-6,.,TRBJ1-6,.,CASSLVAGQAYNSPLHF,TGTGCCAGCAGCTTAGTGGCTGGGCAGGCCTATAATTCACCCCTCCACTTT
TRBV11-2,.,TRBJ2-2,.,CASSSIRSTGELFF,TGTGCCAGCAGCTCCATACGGAGCACCGGGGAGCTGTTTTTT
TRBV18,.,TRBJ1-4,TRBD1,CASSPAGTENEKLFF,TGTGCCAGCTCACCAGCCGGGACAGAGAATGAAAAACTGTTTTTT
TRBV18,.,TRBJ1-2,TRBD1,CASSPGQDYGYTF,TGTGCCAGCTCACCGGGACAGGACTATGGCTACACCTTC
TRBV6-5,.,TRBJ2-1,.,CASTTGGNNEQFF,TGTGCCAGCACCACAGGCGGGAACAATGAGCAGTTCTTC
TRBV6-1,.,TRBJ2-2,.,CASFRMGVGELFF,TGTGCCAGCTTCCGAATGGGAGTCGGGGAGCTGTTTTTT
TRBV7-6,.,TRBJ2-7,TRBD1,CASSLAQGVAYEQYF,TGTGCCAGCAGCTTAGCACAGGGGGTGGCCTACGAGCAGTACTTC
TRBV2,.,TRBJ2-3,.,CASSVQGTETQYF,TGTGCCAGCAGTGTCCAGGGGACCGAAACGCAGTATTTT
TRBV5-1,.,TRBJ1-2,TRBD1,CASSLTTTGATYGYTF,TGCGCCAGCAGCTTAACAACCACAGGGGCTACTTATGGCTACACCTTC
TRBV27,.,TRBJ2-1,.,CASSFTPRGEQFF,TGTGCCAGCAGTTTCACCCCACGGGGGGAGCAGTTCTTC
TRBV7-3,.,TRBJ2-3,TRBD2,CASSLKGSGGVNTQYF,TGTGCCAGCAGCTTAAAGGGTAGCGGGGGAGTTAATACGCAGTATTTT
TRBV6-6,.,TRBJ1-5,.,CASSQVQAQPQHF,TGTGCCAGCAGTCAAGTGCAAGCACAGCCCCAGCATTTT
TRBV5-1,.,TRBJ2-1,TRBD2,CASSWLGRAQYNEQFF,TGCGCCAGCAGCTGGCTAGGGAGGGCCCAATACAATGAGCAGTTCTTC
TRBV7-2,.,TRBJ2-7,TRBD1,CASSFGGQSYEQYF,TGTGCCAGCAGCTTTGGGGGACAGAGTTACGAGCAGTACTTC
TRBV4-1,.,TRBJ1-4,.,CASSQDPGAGGSNEKLFF,TGCGCCAGCAGCCAAGATCCTGGGGCGGGAGGGTCTAATGAAAAACTGTTTTTT
TRBV14,.,TRBJ2-3,TRBD2,CASSRLAVTDTQYF,TGTGCCAGCAGCCGACTAGCGGTCACAGATACGCAGTATTTT